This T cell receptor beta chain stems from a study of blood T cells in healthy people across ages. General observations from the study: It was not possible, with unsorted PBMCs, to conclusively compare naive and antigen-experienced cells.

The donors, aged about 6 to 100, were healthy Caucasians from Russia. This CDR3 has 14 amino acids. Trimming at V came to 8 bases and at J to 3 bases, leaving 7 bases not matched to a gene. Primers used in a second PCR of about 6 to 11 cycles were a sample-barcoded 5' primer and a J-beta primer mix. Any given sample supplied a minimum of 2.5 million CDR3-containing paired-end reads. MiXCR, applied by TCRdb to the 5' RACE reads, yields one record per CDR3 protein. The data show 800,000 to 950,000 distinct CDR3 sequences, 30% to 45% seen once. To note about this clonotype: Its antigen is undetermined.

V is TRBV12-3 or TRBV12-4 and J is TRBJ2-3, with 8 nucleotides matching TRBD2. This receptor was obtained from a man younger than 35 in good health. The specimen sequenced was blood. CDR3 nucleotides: TGTGCCAGCGAGAACGGGGGGGGGACAGATACGCAGTATTTT. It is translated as CASENGGGTDTQYF.